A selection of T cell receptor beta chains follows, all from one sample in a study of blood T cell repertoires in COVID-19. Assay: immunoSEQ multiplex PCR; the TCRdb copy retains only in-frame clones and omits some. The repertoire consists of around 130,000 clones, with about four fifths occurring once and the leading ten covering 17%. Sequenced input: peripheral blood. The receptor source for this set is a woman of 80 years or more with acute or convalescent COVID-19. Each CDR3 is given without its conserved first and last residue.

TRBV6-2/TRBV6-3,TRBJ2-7,ASSSTTSGRKDEQY
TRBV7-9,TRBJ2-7,ASSLGEANEQY
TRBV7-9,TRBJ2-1,ASSMGLSEQF
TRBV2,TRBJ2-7,ASEKEWRGGQY
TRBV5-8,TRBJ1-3,ASSDGTASGNTIY
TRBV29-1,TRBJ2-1,SVLADEQF
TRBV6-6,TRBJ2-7,ASSIDSYEQY
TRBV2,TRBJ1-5,ASSGQGYNQPQH
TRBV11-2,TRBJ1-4,ASSFGTDAEKLF
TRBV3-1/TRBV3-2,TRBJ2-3,ASSRDGADTQY
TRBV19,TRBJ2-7,ASKNDRGSYEQY
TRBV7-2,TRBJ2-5,ASSGSGETQY
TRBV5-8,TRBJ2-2,ASRPRSTGWRANTGELF
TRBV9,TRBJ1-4,ASSSGQGRSEKLF
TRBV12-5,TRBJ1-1,ASGTGVEDTEAF
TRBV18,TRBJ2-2,ASSPRAANTRATGELF
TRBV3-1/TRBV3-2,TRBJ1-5,ASSPGQGAIGNQPQH
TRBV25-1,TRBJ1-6,ASRQSSYNSPLH
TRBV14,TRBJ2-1,ASSQVTSAYNEQF
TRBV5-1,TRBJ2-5,ASSYLGQGIPQETQY
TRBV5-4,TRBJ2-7,ASSEAGGASYEQY
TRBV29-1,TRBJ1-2,SVVTGGRNGYT
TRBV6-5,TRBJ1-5,ASKMTGFGQPQH
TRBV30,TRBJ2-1,AWTGRAAPLNEQF
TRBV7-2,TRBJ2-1,ASSPLYNEQF
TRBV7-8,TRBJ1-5,ASSRRGSLHNQPQH
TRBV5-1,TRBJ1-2,ASSSLGTGSGYT
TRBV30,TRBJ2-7,AWSVGRTGRNEQY
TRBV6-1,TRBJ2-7,ASSEKSGGPYEQY
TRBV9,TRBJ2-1,ASSRLRGGSEQF
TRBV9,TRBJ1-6,ASSAPGQDYNSPLH
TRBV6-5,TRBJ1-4,ASSYSLTNEKLF
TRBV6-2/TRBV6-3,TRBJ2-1,ASSISGTYNEQF
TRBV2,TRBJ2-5,ASSGQGLETQY
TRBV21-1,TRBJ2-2,ASSKEFGAPPNTGELF
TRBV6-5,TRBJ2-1,ASSYSGLAGGDEQF
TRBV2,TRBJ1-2,ASSLTGGAVSGGYT
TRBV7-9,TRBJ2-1,ASSLTSYWHF
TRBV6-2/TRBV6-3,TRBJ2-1,ASSYGTSGAKSSYNEQF
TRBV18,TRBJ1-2,ASSQGAVYYGYT
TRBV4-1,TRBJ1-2,ASSQDLIGTGVGYT
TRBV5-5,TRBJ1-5,ASSPDWDQPQH
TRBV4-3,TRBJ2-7,ASSRGQGTYEQY